One sample yielded the 8 T cell receptor beta chains listed below, sequenced in a study of patients and donors after allogeneic stem cell transplantation. TCRdb itself ran the RT-PCR reads through MiXCR, one entry per CDR3 protein. Of more than 850,000 distinct CDR3 sequences in the sample, approximately 18% are singletons; the top ten hold roughly 6%. The sequenced sample was blood, either unsorted or a sorted T cell fraction (not recorded which). The receptors were gathered from a human donor who was either an allogeneic HSCT recipient or a stem cell or donor lymphocyte infusion donor (not recorded which). It is not recorded whose cells these are; they may come from a transplant donor.

V gene TRBV9 combines with J gene TRBJ1-3; unclear D gene. This CDR3 spans 15 amino acids. V was clipped by 0 bases and J by 2 bases, with 9 bases between them. Germline-derived CDR1 and CDR2 are SGDLS and YYNGEE. As DNA, the CDR3 is TGTGCCAGCAGCGTAGGTCCCAATCCTGGAAACACCATATATTTT. Protein sequence: CASSVGPNPGNTIYF.

This clonotype was seen only a few times. The V gene is TRBV30, the J gene TRBJ1-1, with D unclear. Germline CDR1 GTSNPN, CDR2 SVGIG (reference sequence). V was clipped by 3 bases and J by 4 bases, with 12 bases between them. The CDR3 is 13 amino acids. This CDR3 reads CAWSPGSATEAFF. CDR3 nucleotide sequence: TGTGCCTGGAGCCCTGGGTCCGCCACTGAAGCTTTCTTT.

In this sample, this clonotype turned up a few times. The J gene is TRBJ1-2, the V gene TRBV5-1; TRBD1 matches at 8 bases. J gave up 8 bases and V 0 bases, and 9 bases lay outside the gene matches. This CDR3 has 15 residues. From germline, CDR1 is SGHRS and CDR2 YFSETQ. The CDR3 loop reads CASSLEGTGSGGYTF. Written as DNA, the CDR3 is TGCGCCAGCAGCTTGGAAGGGACAGGCTCTGGGGGCTACACCTTC.

The genes are TRBV11-2 and TRBJ2-1; D is uncertain. Between the trimmed V and J ends, which lost 3 bases and 3 bases, there was a span of 6 bases. There are 13 residues in the CDR3. The V gene's germline CDR1 is SGHAT and CDR2 FQNNGV. The CDR3 bases are TGTGCCAGCAGCTTTCCCCGCTACAATGAGCAGTTCTTC. Encoded protein: CASSFPRYNEQFF.

V and J are TRBV20-1 and TRBJ2-2; 10 bases align to TRBD2. Germline V gives CDR1 DFQATT, CDR2 SNEGSKA (reference sequence). CDR3 length equals 18 residues. J gave up 4 bases and V 2 bases, and 13 bases lay outside the gene matches. CDR3 nucleotide sequence: TGCAGTGCTAGATTCCCCCTAGCGGGGGCCTTTAGCACCGGGGAGCTGTTTTTT. Its protein is CSARFPLAGAFSTGELFF.

This clonotype has only a few counts. The J gene is TRBJ2-7, the V gene TRBV24-1; 8 bases are a match to TRBD1. The ends lost 2 bases at V and 2 bases at J; junction bases unmatched: 7. Per germline, CDR1 KGHDR and CDR2 SFDVKD. The CDR3 contains 16 residues. The CDR3 nucleotides read TGTGCCACCAGTGATTCCGGAGGGGACAGGCCCTACGAGCAGTACTTC. Its protein is CATSDSGGDRPYEQYF.

This clonotype was found a few times. The chain is built from TRBV9 and TRBJ2-3; tentatively, D is TRBD2 (7 bases). This CDR3 region has 15 residues. Trimming left V 6 bases short and J 2 bases short, with 16 bases between. Germline CDR1 and CDR2: SGDLS and YYNGEE. The CDR3 loop is CASTKRGGYTDTQYF. The CDR3 nucleotides read TGTGCCAGCACCAAGAGGGGGGGGTACACAGATACGCAGTATTTT. Full variable domain (rest looked up from reference TRBV9 and TRBJ2-3): DSGVTQTPKHLITATGQRVTLRCSPRSGDLSVYWYQQSLDQGLQFLIQYYNGEERAKGNILERFSAQQFPDLHSELNLSSLELGDSALYFCASTKRGGYTDTQYFGPGTRLTVL.

The chain combines TRBV7-2 with TRBJ2-3; D is uncertain. Trimming took 5 bases from V and 8 from J, leaving 17 bases between them. CDR1 is SGHTA, CDR2 FQGNSA, per germline. The CDR3 spans 14 residues. CDR3 nucleotides: TGTGCCAGCAGCCCAAAGAAGGGCCCCATTACGCAGTATTTT. Its translation is CASSPKKGPITQYF.